One and the same sample provided the 15 T cell receptor beta chains below, sequenced in a study of blood T cell repertoires in COVID-19. Here immunoSEQ multiplex PCR was the method, and the copy in TCRdb shows in-frame clones only, minus some. The sample has some 220,000 clones, roughly 80% seen once; the top ten hold roughly 4.6%. The sequenced sample consisted of peripheral blood. The receptors were sampled from a woman aged 55-70 years who had recovered from COVID-19.

This clone was observed a handful of times. The rearrangement links TRBV4-1 to TRBJ1-2, with TRBD1 matching over 7 bases. The germline gives CDR1 MGHRA, CDR2 YSYEKL. The CDR3 contains 16 residues. Germline trimming cut 2 bases from V and 3 bases from J; bases unmatched to any gene: 9. This CDR3 reads CASSQTPADRDYGYTF. CDR3 nucleotides: TGCGCCAGCAGCCAAACCCCAGCAGACAGGGACTATGGCTACACCTTC.

V is TRBV5-4 and J is TRBJ1-1, with 8 bases lining up with TRBD1. The ends lost 4 bases at V and 3 bases at J; junction bases unmatched: 5. This CDR3 has 14 residues. CDR1 is SGHNT and CDR2 is YYREEE in the germline V gene (reference sequence). CDR3 amino acids: CASSQGARDTEAFF. The DNA of the CDR3 is TGTGCCAGCAGCCAGGGGGCGCGGGACACTGAAGCTTTCTTT.

This clone was seen more than once but under ten times. The J gene is TRBJ2-7, the V gene TRBV6-5, with 10 nucleotides matching TRBD2. This CDR3 spans 15 amino acids. The V and J ends lost 10 bases and 0 bases, in that order; junction bases with no gene match: 9. Germline V gene sequence: CDR1 MNHEY, CDR2 SVGAGI. The CDR3 coding sequence is TGTGCCATCAGGGGGGCTAGCGGGAGCTCCTACGAGCAGTACTTC. This sequence encodes CAIRGASGSSYEQYF.

CDR3: CAISATGDEQYF. For the CDR3, the DNA is TGTGCCATCAGTGCGACAGGGGACGAGCAGTACTTC. This rearrangement joins TRBV10-3 to TRBJ2-7, with 8 bases lining up with TRBD1. The V gene's germline CDR1 is ENHRY and CDR2 SYGVKD. With V trimmed by 4 bases and J by 5 bases, 1 base remained unmatched. The CDR3 sequence is 12 residues long.

CDR3 nucleotides: TGTGCCAGTAGTATTATAGCGAACACTGAAGCTTTCTTT. The encoded protein is CASSIIANTEAFF. The V gene is TRBV19, the J gene TRBJ1-1; no clear D. The germline gives CDR1 LNHDA, CDR2 SQIVND (reference sequence). The CDR3 has 13 amino acids. V gave up 3 bases and J gave up 1 base, with 6 bases separating them. The variable domain in full, completed from reference TRBV19 and TRBJ1-1, reads DGGITQSPKYLFRKEGQNVTLSCEQNLNHDAMYWYRQDPGQGLRLIYYSQIVNDFQKGDIAEGYSVSREKKESFPLTVTSAQKNPTAFYLCASSIIANTEAFFGQGTRLTVV.

The chain links TRBV12-3 or TRBV12-4 to TRBJ1-2; possible D gene TRBD1, 6 bases. The CDR3 has 13 amino acids. V gave up 4 bases and J gave up 3 bases, with 9 bases separating them. The CDR3 nucleotides are TGTGCCAGCAGTTCAGCAGGGGACTATGGCTACACCTTC. This codes for CASSSAGDYGYTF.

This chain uses TRBV5-1 with TRBJ2-2, with D unclear. The germline gives CDR1 SGHRS, CDR2 YFSETQ. The V gene lost 0 bases and the J gene lost 0 bases, with 6 bases spanning the gap. The CDR3 is made up of 15 amino acids. The chain's CDR3 is CASSLGQTNTGELFF. The CDR3 DNA is TGCGCCAGCAGCTTGGGGCAGACGAACACCGGGGAGCTGTTTTTT.

The chain uses TRBV12-3 or TRBV12-4 and TRBJ2-5; maybe TRBD2 (6 bases). This CDR3 is built from 13 residues. The V gene lost 5 bases and the J gene lost 5 bases, with 12 bases spanning the gap. CDR3 amino acids: CASSQTRWETQYF. The DNA for the CDR3 is TGTGCCAGCAGTCAGACTAGATGGGAGACCCAGTACTTC.

The chain joins TRBV2 to TRBJ2-3, with TRBD1 as a possible D gene (5 bases). CDR3 length: 13 amino acids. The germline CDR1 and CDR2 sequences are SNHLY and FYNNEI. The V end was cut by 9 bases, the J end by 1 base, with 11 bases between. CDR3 in DNA: TGTGCCAGTCGACAGTCAGGCACAGATACGCAGTATTTT. Protein: CASRQSGTDTQYF.

DNA of the CDR3: TGTGCCAGTGGCGGGACAGACTCCTACAATGAGCAGTTCTTC. Its protein product is CASGGTDSYNEQFF. This chain uses TRBV19 with TRBJ2-1; weak D call: TRBD1 (7 bases). Germline CDR1 and CDR2: LNHDA and SQIVND (reference sequence). This CDR3 region has 14 residues. The V and J ends lost 8 bases and 0 bases respectively, with 11 bases between them.

This clone appeared once. The CDR3 protein is CASSATPFSGGAGDEQFF. CDR3 sequence (DNA): TGTGCCAGCAGCGCCACTCCCTTCAGCGGGGGGGCCGGTGATGAGCAGTTCTTC. The J gene is TRBJ2-1, the V gene TRBV9, with 10 bases that match TRBD2. Looked up from germline, CDR1 is SGDLS and CDR2 is YYNGEE. The CDR3 consists of 18 residues. V trimming: 3 bases; J trimming: 8 bases; junction bases outside the gene matches: 17.

J is TRBJ2-1 and V is TRBV5-8; 10 nucleotides agree with TRBD2. V lost 0 bases to trimming and J lost 7 bases; unmatched junction nucleotides: 7. This CDR3 has 16 amino acids. Germline CDR1 reads SGHTS; CDR2 reads YDEGEE. The CDR3 loop is CASSLEISGGANEQFF. CDR3 sequence (DNA): TGTGCCAGCAGCTTGGAGATAAGCGGGGGGGCTAATGAGCAGTTCTTC.

The rearrangement links TRBV9 to TRBJ1-1; 10 bases are a match to TRBD1. This CDR3 spans 15 amino acids. In germline, CDR1 is SGDLS, CDR2 YYNGEE. V was clipped by 0 bases and J by 7 bases; unmatched bases: 6. The CDR3 loop is CASSVGSWTGGEAFF. DNA for the CDR3: TGTGCCAGCAGCGTAGGTTCATGGACAGGGGGTGAAGCTTTCTTT.

The V gene is TRBV7-8, the J gene TRBJ2-7, with D perhaps matching TRBD1 (5 bases). With 7 bases removed from V and 5 bases from J, the gap between germline ends came to 15 bases. This CDR3 has 13 residues. The germline V gene encodes CDR1 SGHVS and CDR2 FQNEAQ. The CDR3 sequence is CASTRAQADEQYF. CDR3 nucleotide sequence: TGTGCCAGCACCAGAGCACAGGCGGACGAGCAGTACTTC.

This clone was seen more than once but under ten times. The CDR3 protein is CASSLGLGQSYEQYF. CDR3 coding DNA: TGTGCCAGCAGCTTAGGCCTAGGACAGAGCTACGAGCAGTACTTC. The rearrangement uses TRBV11-1 and TRBJ2-7; TRBD1 might be the D (6 bases). The V end was cut by 1 base, the J end by 3 bases, with 13 bases between. The CDR3 covers 15 residues. Germline V lookup: CDR1 SGHAT, CDR2 FQDESV (reference sequence).